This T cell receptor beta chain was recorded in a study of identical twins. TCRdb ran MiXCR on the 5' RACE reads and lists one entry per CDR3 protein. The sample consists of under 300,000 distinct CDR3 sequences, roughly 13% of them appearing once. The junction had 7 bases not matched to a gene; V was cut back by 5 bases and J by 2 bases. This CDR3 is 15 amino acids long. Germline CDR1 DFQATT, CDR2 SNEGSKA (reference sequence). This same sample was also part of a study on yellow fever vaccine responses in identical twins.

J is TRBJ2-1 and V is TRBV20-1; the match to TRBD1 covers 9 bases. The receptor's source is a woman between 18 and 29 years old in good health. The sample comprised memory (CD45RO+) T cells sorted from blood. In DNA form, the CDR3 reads TGCAGTGCTTTTTCGGGACAGGGTACCTACAATGAGCAGTTCTTC. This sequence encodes CSAFSGQGTYNEQFF.